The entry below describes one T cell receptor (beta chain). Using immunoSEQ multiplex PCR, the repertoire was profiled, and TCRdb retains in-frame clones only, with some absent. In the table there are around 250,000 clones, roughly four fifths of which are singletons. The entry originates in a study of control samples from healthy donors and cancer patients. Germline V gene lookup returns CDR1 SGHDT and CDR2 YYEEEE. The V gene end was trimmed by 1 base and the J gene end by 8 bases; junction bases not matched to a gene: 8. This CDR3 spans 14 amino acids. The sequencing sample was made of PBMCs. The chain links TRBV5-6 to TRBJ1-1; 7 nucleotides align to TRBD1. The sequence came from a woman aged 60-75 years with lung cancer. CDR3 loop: CASSLMVIRGEAFF. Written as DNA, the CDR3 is TGTGCCAGCAGCTTGATGGTAATCAGGGGGGAAGCTTTCTTT.